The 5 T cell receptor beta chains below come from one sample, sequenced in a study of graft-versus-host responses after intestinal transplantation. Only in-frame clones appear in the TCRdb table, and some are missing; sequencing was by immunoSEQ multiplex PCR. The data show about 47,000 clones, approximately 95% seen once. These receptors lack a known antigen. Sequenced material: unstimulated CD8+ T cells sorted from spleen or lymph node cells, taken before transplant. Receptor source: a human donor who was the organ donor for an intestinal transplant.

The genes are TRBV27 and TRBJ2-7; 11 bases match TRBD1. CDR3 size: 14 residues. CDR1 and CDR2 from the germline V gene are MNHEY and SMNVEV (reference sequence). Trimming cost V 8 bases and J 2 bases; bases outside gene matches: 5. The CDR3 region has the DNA TGTGCCAGCGGACGGACAGGGGGCGCCTACGAGCAGTACTTC. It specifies CASGRTGGAYEQYF.

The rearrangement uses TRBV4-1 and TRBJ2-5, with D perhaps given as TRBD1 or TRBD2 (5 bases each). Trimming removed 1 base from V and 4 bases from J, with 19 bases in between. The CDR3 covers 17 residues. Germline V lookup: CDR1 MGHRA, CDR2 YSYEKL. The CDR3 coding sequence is TGCGCCAGCAGCCAAGTTAGGGACGGACTCCTCGGAGAGACCCAGTACTTC. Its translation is CASSQVRDGLLGETQYF.

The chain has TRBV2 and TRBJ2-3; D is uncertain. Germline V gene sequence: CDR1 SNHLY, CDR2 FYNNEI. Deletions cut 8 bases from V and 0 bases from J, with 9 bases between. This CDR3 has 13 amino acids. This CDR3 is CASGPFSTDTQYF. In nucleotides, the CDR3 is TGTGCCAGCGGACCCTTTAGCACAGATACGCAGTATTTT.

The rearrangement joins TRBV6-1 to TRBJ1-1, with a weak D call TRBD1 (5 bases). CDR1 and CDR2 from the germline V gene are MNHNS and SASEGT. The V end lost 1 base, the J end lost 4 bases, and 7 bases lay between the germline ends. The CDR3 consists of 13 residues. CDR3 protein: CASSEGGTTEAFF. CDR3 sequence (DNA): TGTGCCAGCAGTGAAGGGGGCACCACTGAAGCTTTCTTT.

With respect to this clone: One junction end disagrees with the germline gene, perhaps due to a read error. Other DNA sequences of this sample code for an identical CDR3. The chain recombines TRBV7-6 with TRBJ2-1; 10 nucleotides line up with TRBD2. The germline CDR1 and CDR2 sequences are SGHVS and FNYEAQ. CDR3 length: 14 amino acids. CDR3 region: CASSRLAGDQKQFF. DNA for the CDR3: TGCGCCAGCAGCCGTCTAGCGGGGGACCAAAAGCAGTTCTTC. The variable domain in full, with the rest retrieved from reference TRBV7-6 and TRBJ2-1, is GAGVSQSPRYKVTKRGQDVALRCDPISGHVSLYWYRQALGQGPEFLTYFNYEAQQDKSGLPNDRFSAERPEGSISTLTIQRTEQRDSAMYRCASSRLAGDQKQFFGPGTRLTVL.